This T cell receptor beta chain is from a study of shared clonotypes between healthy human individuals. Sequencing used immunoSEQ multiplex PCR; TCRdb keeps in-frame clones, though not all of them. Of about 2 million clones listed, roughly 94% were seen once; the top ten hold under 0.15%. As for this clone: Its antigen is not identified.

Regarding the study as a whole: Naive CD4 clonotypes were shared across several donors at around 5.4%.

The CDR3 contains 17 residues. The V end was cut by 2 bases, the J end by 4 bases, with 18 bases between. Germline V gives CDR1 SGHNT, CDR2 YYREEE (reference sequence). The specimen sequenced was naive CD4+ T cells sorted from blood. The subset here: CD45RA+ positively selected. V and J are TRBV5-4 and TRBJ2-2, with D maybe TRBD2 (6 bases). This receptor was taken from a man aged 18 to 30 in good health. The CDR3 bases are TGTGCCAGCAGCTTCGGGGGACCAGGTGAAAGCACCGGGGAGCTGTTTTTT. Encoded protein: CASSFGGPGESTGELFF.